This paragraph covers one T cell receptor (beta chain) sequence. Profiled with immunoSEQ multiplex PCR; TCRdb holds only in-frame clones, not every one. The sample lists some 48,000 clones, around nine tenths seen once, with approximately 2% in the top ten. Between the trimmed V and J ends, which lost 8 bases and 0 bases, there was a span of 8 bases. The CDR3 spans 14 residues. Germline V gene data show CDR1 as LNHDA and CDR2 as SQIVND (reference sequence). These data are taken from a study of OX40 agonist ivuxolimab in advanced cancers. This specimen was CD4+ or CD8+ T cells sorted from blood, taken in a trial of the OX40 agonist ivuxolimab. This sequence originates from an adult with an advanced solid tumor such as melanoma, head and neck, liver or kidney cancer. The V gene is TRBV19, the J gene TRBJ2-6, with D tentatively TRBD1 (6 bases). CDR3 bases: TGTGCCAGTGGACAGCTCTCTGGGGCCAACGTCCTGACTTTC. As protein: CASGQLSGANVLTF. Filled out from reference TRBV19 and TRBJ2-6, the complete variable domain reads DGGITQSPKYLFRKEGQNVTLSCEQNLNHDAMYWYRQDPGQGLRLIYYSQIVNDFQKGDIAEGYSVSREKKESFPLTVTSAQKNPTAFYLCASGQLSGANVLTFGAGSRLTVL.